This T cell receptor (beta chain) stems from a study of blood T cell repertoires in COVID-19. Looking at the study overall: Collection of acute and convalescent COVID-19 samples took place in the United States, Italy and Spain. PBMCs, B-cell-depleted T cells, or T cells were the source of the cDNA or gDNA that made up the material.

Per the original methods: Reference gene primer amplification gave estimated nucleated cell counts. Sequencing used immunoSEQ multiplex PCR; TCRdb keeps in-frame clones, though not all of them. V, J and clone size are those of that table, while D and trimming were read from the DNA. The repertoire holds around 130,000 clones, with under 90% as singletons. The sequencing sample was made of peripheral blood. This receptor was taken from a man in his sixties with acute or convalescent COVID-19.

The DNA of the CDR3 is TGTGCCACCGACGAAATTAGGGGGGCGGGGGTGAACACTGAAGCTTTCTTT. It encodes CATDEIRGAGVNTEAFF. The chain uses TRBV11-3 and TRBJ1-1; a possible D gene is TRBD1 (6 bases). CDR3 length: 17 residues. The germline V gene encodes CDR1 SGHNT and CDR2 YENEEA. V was clipped by 10 bases and J by 0 bases, with 24 bases between them. The full variable domain, in which reference TRBV11-3 and TRBJ1-1 provide the parts outside the CDR3, is EAGVVQSPRYKIIEKKQPVAFWCNPISGHNTLYWYLQNLGQGPELLIRYENEEAVDDSQLPKDRFSAERLKGVDSTLKIQPAELGDSAVYLCATDEIRGAGVNTEAFFGQGTRLTVV.